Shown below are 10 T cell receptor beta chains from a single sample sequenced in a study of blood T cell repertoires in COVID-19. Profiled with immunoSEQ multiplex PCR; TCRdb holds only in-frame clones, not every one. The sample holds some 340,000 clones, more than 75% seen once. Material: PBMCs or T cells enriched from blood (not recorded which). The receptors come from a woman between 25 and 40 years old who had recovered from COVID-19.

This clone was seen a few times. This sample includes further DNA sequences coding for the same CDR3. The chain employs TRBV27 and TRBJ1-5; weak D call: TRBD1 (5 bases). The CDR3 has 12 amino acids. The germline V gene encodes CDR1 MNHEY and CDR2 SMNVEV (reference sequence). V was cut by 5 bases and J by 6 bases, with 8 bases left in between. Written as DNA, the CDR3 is TGTGCCAGCAGTAGCGGGGGTCAGCCCCAGCATTTT. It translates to CASSSGGQPQHF.

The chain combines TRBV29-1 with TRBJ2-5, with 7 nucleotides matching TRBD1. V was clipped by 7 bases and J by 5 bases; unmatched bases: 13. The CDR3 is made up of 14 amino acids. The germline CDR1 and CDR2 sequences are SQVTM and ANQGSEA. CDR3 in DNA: TGCAGCGCCGAATTCGACAGGGCGTGGGAGACCCAGTACTTC. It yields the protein CSAEFDRAWETQYF. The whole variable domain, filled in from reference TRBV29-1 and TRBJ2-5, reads SAVISQKPSRDICQRGTSLTIQCQVDSQVTMMFWYRQQPGQSLTLIATANQGSEATYESGFVIDKFPISRPNLTFSTLTVSNMSPEDSSIYLCSAEFDRAWETQYFGPGTRLLVL.

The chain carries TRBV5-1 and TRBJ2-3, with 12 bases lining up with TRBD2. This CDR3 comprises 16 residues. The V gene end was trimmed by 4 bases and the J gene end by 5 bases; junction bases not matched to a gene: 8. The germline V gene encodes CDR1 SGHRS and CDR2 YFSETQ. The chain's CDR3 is CASSPRLAGDLDTQYF. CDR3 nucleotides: TGCGCCAGCAGCCCACGACTAGCGGGGGACCTAGATACGCAGTATTTT.

Here the CDR3 reads CASSSGGLLSNQPQHF. The CDR3 DNA is TGTGCCAGCTCCTCGGGGGGCCTTCTTAGCAATCAGCCCCAGCATTTT. The gene calls are TRBV18 and TRBJ1-5, with D possibly being TRBD1 (6 bases). This CDR3 spans 16 amino acids. The ends were cut back, 6 bases at V and 0 bases at J, with 15 bases in the middle. CDR1 and CDR2 from the germline V gene are KGHSH and LQKENI.

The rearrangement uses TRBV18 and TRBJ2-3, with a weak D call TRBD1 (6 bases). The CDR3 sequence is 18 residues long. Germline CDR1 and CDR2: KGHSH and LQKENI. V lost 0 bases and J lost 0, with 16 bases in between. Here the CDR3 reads CASSPPNPGHPSTDTQYF. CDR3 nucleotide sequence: TGTGCCAGCTCACCACCGAACCCGGGACACCCCAGCACAGATACGCAGTATTTT.

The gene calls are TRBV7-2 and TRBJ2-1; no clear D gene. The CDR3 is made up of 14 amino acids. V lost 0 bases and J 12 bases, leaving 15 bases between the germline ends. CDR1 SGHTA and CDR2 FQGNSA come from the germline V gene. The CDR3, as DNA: TGTGCCAGCAGCTTAGCTTTCTCCCTCAAGCTGCAGTTCTTC. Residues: CASSLAFSLKLQFF.

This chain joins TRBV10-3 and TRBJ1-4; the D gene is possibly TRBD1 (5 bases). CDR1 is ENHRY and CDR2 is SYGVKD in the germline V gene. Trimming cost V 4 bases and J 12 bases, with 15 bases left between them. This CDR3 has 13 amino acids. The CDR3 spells CAISVAGNAELFF. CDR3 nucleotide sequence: TGTGCCATCAGTGTCGCAGGGAATGCAGAACTGTTTTTT.

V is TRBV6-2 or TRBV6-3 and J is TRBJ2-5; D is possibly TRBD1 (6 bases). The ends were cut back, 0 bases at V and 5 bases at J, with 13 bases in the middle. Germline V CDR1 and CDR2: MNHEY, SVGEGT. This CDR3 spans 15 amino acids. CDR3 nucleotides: TGTGCCAGCAGTTACTCGGCAGGGGCAGGGGAGACCCAGTACTTC. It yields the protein CASSYSAGAGETQYF.

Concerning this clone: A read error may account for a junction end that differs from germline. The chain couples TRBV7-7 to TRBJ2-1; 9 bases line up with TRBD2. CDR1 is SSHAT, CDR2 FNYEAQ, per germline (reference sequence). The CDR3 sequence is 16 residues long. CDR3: CASSLLAGPAYNEQFF. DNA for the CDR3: TGTGCTAGCAGCTTGCTAGCGGGGCCCGCGTACAATGAGCAGTTCTTC.

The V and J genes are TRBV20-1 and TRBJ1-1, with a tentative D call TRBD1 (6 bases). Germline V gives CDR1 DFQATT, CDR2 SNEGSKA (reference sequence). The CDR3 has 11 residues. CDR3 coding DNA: TGCACCAGGGGCTTAGACACTGAAGCTTTCTTT. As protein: CTRGLDTEAFF.